Described below is a single T cell receptor (beta chain) sequence and its context. Its antigen is undetermined. These data originate in a study of T cell responses to AZD1222 COVID-19 vaccine. Study results and limitations: Baseline serology detected seropositivity in only a handful of AZD1222 recipients.

Between the trimmed V and J ends, which lost 3 bases and 6 bases, there was a span of 8 bases. Germline CDR1 MNHEY, CDR2 SVGEGT. This CDR3 comprises 12 residues. The table came from immunoSEQ multiplex PCR; TCRdb's copy has only in-frame clones and leaves some out. The table records roughly 150,000 clones, roughly 91% of them present only once. Sequenced here: peripheral blood, sampled on day 0 of AZD1222 vaccination. The TCR originated in an adult in good health. V is TRBV6-2 or TRBV6-3 and J is TRBJ1-2, with no clear D. The CDR3 nucleotides are TGTGCCAGCAGTTATTCACGGAATGGCTACACCTTC. This codes for CASSYSRNGYTF.